This TCR beta chain is drawn from a study of blood T cell repertoires in COVID-19. Study context: Collection of acute and convalescent COVID-19 samples took place in the United States, Italy and Spain. T cells, B-cell-depleted T cells, or PBMCs supplied cDNA or gDNA.

Per the original methods: Counts of nucleated cells, estimated from reference gene primer amplification, were obtained. Assay: immunoSEQ multiplex PCR; the TCRdb copy retains only in-frame clones and omits some. V, J and clone size were drawn from that table, and D and trimming were deduced from the DNA. The sample consists of 240,000 or so clones, 88% of them appearing once. This clone was picked up one time. CDR1 is SQVTM and CDR2 is ANQGSEA in the germline V gene. Between the trimmed V and J ends, which lost 8 bases and 0 bases, there was a span of 10 bases. The CDR3 spans 12 residues. This sequence was found in a middle-aged woman who had recovered from COVID-19. Sequencing input: peripheral blood. The chain recombines TRBV29-1 with TRBJ1-1; possible D gene TRBD1, 5 bases. CDR3 sequence: CSPGGMNTEAFF. CDR3 bases: TGCAGCCCCGGGGGGATGAACACTGAAGCTTTCTTT.